This T cell receptor beta chain was observed in a study of early T cells in non-severe SARS-CoV-2 infection. For the study at large: Investigators sequenced bulk RNA drawn from unsorted whole blood, and chains remained unpaired. General observations from the study: VDJdb matching favored anti-spike CD8 responses, missing private and CD4 specificities.

This clonotype was detected many times. Its specificity is unknown. V shed 0 bases and J shed 6 bases, with 0 bases lying between them. This CDR3 contains 11 residues. Germline V gene sequence: CDR1 MNHNY, CDR2 SVGAGI (reference sequence). The library protocol tagged individual cDNA molecules with unique molecular identifiers. MiXCR was run by TCRdb on the 5' RACE reads, yielding one entry per CDR3 protein. The profile covers about 35,000 distinct CDR3 sequences, with 5% to 5.5% appearing a single time and about 5.7% taken by the ten largest. The sample consisted of whole blood, taken at baseline. The receptor comes from an adult who was a healthcare worker with PCR-confirmed SARS-CoV-2 infection or an uninfected control (not recorded which). V and J are TRBV6-6 and TRBJ2-1; D gene unclear. The DNA for the CDR3 is TGTGCCAGCAGTTACTCCAATGAGCAGTTCTTC. This translates into CASSYSNEQFF.